The rows below give T cell receptor beta chains drawn from one sample of a study of T cell repertoires in cytomegalovirus infection. The antigens these receptors bind are not known. TCRdb re-analysed the reads in MiXCR, keeping a single row per CDR3 protein. The sample has about 900,000 distinct CDR3 sequences; approximately 32% are singletons. Sequencing was performed on cultured CD8+ T cells from PBMCs, taken from culture after CMV antigen stimulation. The receptors stem from a human donor in good health (CMV status not recorded). Some clones in this sample may be carry-over from other donors' samples. CDR3s include the opening cysteine and the closing phenylalanine or tryptophan. The D gene is left open where the match is weak. Only part of the rows carry a size: once, few, many, or a class if the clone is expanded.

TRBJ2-3,TRBD1,.,TRBV6-2/TRBV6-3,TGTGCCAGCCCGCCCCGGACAGGGGGCACAGATACGCAGTATTTT,CASPPRTGGTDTQYF
TRBJ2-7,.,few,TRBV15,TGTGCCACCAGCACGGATTGGGGGCTCGCGGACGAGCAGTACTTC,CATSTDWGLADEQYF
TRBJ2-1,.,many,TRBV7-8,TGTGCCAGCAGCTTAGCGCGTCTGACAAATGAGCAGTTCTTC,CASSLARLTNEQFF
TRBJ2-5,TRBD2,.,TRBV7-7,TGTGCTAGCAGCTTAGGAGGGGACCTCGGGGGGAGACAAGAGACCCAGTACTTC,CASSLGGDLGGRQETQYF
TRBJ2-5,TRBD2,.,TRBV15,TGTGCCACCAAACAGGAGCGGGGAGACCCGACCAAGTACTTC,CATKQERGDPTKYF
TRBJ2-2,.,.,TRBV6-2/TRBV6-3,TGTGCCAGCAGTCCGCAAATGAACACCGGGGAGCTGTTTTTT,CASSPQMNTGELFF
TRBJ1-3,.,.,TRBV6-6,TGTGTCAGCAGCGGAGGTGGGAGCTCTGGAAACACCATATATTTT,CVSSGGGSSGNTIYF
TRBJ1-1,.,few,TRBV18,TGTGCCAGCTCACTCACCATATTCGAAGCTTTCTTT,CASSLTIFEAFF
TRBJ2-5,.,.,TRBV11-3,TGTGCCAGCGGCTTGCGAGGCGGGGCGGTGGAGACCCAGTACTTC,CASGLRGGAVETQYF
TRBJ2-3,TRBD2,.,TRBV7-9,TGTGCCAGCAGGGTGCTAGCGGGGGGACCCACAGATACGCAGTATTTT,CASRVLAGGPTDTQYF
TRBJ1-2,TRBD1,few,TRBV7-2,TGTGCCAGCAGCTTAGAGGACAGGGGGCACGATGGCTACACCTTC,CASSLEDRGHDGYTF
TRBJ2-2,TRBD1,many,TRBV6-2/TRBV6-3,TGTGCCAGCAGTCATACAGGGGGCGCCTCGGTAATGGACACCGGGGAGCTGTTTTTT,CASSHTGGASVMDTGELFF
TRBJ1-4,TRBD1,few,TRBV20-1,TGCAGTGCTAGAGACCCACAGGGGGCGAGTGAAAAACTGTTTTTT,CSARDPQGASEKLFF
TRBJ1-2,.,few,TRBV13,TGTGCCAGCAGCTTCCTCACTCAACCCAGGGGCGACTATGGCTACACCTTC,CASSFLTQPRGDYGYTF
TRBJ2-3,.,.,TRBV19,TGTACCAGTAGTCTCCTATACGGGGGCACCACAGATACGCAGTATTTT,CTSSLLYGGTTDTQYF
TRBJ2-1,TRBD2,many,TRBV6-2/TRBV6-3,TGTGCCAGCAGCCCCGAGACTAGCGGGGTACTACTCAATGAGCAGTTCTTC,CASSPETSGVLLNEQFF
TRBJ2-1,.,few,TRBV6-1,TGTGCCAGCAGTGCCTCGATTGGGGGGATCGATGAGCAGTTCTTC,CASSASIGGIDEQFF
TRBJ1-1,.,.,TRBV12-5,TGTGCTAGTGGTTGGGGGACGAACACTGAAGCTTTCTTT,CASGWGTNTEAFF
TRBJ1-4,.,.,TRBV6-1,TGTGCCAGCAGTGAATTTCTCTATTTCTCGGGAGCTAATGAAAAACTGTTTTTT,CASSEFLYFSGANEKLFF
TRBJ2-1,.,.,TRBV27,TGTGCCAGCAGTTTTACTAGGTACTATGAGCAGTTCTTC,CASSFTRYYEQFF
TRBJ2-1,.,.,TRBV14,TGTGCCAGCAGCCAAGAACAGCGCTCCTACAATGAGCAGTTCTTC,CASSQEQRSYNEQFF
TRBJ2-5,TRBD2,many,TRBV7-2,TGTGCCAGCAGCGACGGGACTAGCCTCCCAGCCCAGTACTTC,CASSDGTSLPAQYF
TRBJ1-4,TRBD1,.,TRBV27,TGTGCCAGCAGTTTTGGGACAGGGGGGAATGAAAAACTGTTTTTT,CASSFGTGGNEKLFF
TRBJ1-5,.,few,TRBV7-6,TGTGCCAGCTCCCTCCCCCGGCAGCCCCAGCATTTT,CASSLPRQPQHF
TRBJ2-2,.,.,TRBV6-2/TRBV6-3,TGTGCCAGCAGTACCTGGGACCGCACCGGGGAGCTGTTTTTT,CASSTWDRTGELFF
TRBJ2-1,.,.,TRBV19,TGTGCCAGTAGTATAGCGGGGGTCGGCAATGAGCAGTTCTTC,CASSIAGVGNEQFF
TRBJ1-1,.,.,TRBV2,TGTGCCAGCACCGGGGGTTGGGGGGGGAACACTGAAGCTTTCTTT,CASTGGWGGNTEAFF
TRBJ1-1,TRBD1,.,TRBV20-1,TGCAGTGCTTTTGACAGGGCCGGGACTGAAGCTTTCTTT,CSAFDRAGTEAFF
TRBJ2-5,TRBD1,many,TRBV7-2,TGTGCCAGCAGGGGGGGGACAGGGGGCGCCGAGACCCAGTACTTC,CASRGGTGGAETQYF
TRBJ1-6,.,many,TRBV7-8,TGTGCCAGCAGCGCCGGGACCCTATCCAATTCACCCCTCCACTTT,CASSAGTLSNSPLHF
TRBJ2-3,TRBD2,.,TRBV27,TGTGCCAGCAGTTTAGAGGCTAGCGGGGGGGTATATACGCAGTATTTT,CASSLEASGGVYTQYF
TRBJ2-5,TRBD2,many,TRBV12-3/TRBV12-4,TGTGCCAGCAGTTTAGGTTTTACTAGCGGGGACCAAGAGACCCAGTACTTC,CASSLGFTSGDQETQYF
TRBJ2-3,TRBD2,few,TRBV6-6,TGTGCCAGCAGCCTCGGGACTAGCGGGCCAGGGGATACGCAGTATTTT,CASSLGTSGPGDTQYF